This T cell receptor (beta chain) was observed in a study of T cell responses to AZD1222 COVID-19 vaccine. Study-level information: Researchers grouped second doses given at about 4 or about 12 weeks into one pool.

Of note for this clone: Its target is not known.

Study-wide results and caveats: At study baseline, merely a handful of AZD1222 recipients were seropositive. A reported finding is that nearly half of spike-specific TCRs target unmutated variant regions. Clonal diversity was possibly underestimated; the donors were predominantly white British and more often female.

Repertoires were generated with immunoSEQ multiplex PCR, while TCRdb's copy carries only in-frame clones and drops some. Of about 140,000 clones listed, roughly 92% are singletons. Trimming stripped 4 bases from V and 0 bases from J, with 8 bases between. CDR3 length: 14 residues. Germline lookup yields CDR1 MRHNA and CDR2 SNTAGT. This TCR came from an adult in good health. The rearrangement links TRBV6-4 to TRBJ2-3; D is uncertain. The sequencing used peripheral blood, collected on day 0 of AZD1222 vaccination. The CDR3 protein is CASSAQSSTDTQYF. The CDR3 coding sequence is TGTGCCAGCAGTGCGCAGTCTAGCACAGATACGCAGTATTTT.